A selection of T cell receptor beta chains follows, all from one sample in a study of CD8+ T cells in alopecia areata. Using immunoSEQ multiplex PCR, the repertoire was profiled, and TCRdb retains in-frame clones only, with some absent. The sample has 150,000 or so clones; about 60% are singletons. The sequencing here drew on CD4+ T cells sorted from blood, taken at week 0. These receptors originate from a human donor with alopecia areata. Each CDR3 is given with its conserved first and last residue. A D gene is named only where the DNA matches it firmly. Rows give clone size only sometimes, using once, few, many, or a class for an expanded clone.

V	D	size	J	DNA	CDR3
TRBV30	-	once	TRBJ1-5	TGTGCCTGGAGCGCGTACAATGATCAGCCCCAGCATTTT	CAWSAYNDQPQHF
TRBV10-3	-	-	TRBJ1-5	TGTGCCATCAAGACAGGAGAAGGGCAGCCCCAGCATTTT	CAIKTGEGQPQHF
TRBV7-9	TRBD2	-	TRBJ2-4	TGTGCCAGCAGCGCTAGCGGGGGTGACATTCAGTACTTC	CASSASGGDIQYF
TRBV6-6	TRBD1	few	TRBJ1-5	TGTGCCAGCACTGGGGAGGGGGCAACGAATCAGCCCCAGCATTTT	CASTGEGATNQPQHF
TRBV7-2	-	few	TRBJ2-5	TGTGCCAGCAGCTTTCGGGAGACCCAGTACTTC	CASSFRETQYF
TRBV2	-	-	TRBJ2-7	TGTGCCAGCAGTGAAGGCGTACTTGGGTACTTC	CASSEGVLGYF
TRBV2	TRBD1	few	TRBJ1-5	TGTGCCAGCAAAGGGACAGAGGGCAATCAGCCCCAGCATTTT	CASKGTEGNQPQHF
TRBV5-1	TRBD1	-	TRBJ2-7	TGCGCCAGCAGCACCCCGGACAGGGCGGGGGAGCAGTACTTC	CASSTPDRAGEQYF
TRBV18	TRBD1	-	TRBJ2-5	TGTGCCAGCTCACCTTCGGGACAGGGGATCCAAGAGACCCAGTACTTC	CASSPSGQGIQETQYF
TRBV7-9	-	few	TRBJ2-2	TGTGCCAGCAGCTTAGGGCAGGCGGCCGGGGAGCTGTTTTTT	CASSLGQAAGELFF
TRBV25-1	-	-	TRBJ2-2	TGTGCCAGCAGTGAGAGGGGCCCCACCGGGGAGCTGTTTTTT	CASSERGPTGELFF
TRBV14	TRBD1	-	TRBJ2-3	TGTGCCAGCAGCCGAAGGGGGCAGGATACGCAGTATTTT	CASSRRGQDTQYF
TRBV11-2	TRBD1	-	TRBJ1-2	TGTGCCAGCAGCTTAGACCGGGACAGGGCCTACACCTTC	CASSLDRDRAYTF
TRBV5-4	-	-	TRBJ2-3	TGTGCCAGCAGCTTGGCCTGGAAAGGGAGCACAGATACGCAGTATTTT	CASSLAWKGSTDTQYF
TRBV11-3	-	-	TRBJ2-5	TGTGCCAGCAGCCACGGACAGCAAGAGACCCAGTACTTC	CASSHGQQETQYF
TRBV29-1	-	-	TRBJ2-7	TGCAGTGTTGAAGGCTCGCAGAAACCCTACGAGCAGTACTTC	CSVEGSQKPYEQYF
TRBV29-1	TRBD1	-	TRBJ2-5	TGCAGCGTTAACCAGAGGACAGGCCAGGGGTACTTC	CSVNQRTGQGYF
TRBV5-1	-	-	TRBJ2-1	TGCGCCAGCAGCCCTGACAATGAGCAGTTCTTC	CASSPDNEQFF
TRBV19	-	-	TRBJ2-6	TGTGCCAGTAGTGTTCGGGACATGAGCTCTGGGGCCAACGTCCTGACTTTC	CASSVRDMSSGANVLTF
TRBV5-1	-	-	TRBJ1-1	TGCGCCAGCAGCTTGGAAAGGACTGAAGCTTTCTTT	CASSLERTEAFF
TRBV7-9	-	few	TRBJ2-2	TGTGCCAGCAGCATGATAAGCACCGGGGAGCTGTTTTTT	CASSMISTGELFF
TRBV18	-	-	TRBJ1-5	TGTGCCAGCTCACCTGGTCAGGCCCCTCAGCCCCAGCATTTT	CASSPGQAPQPQHF
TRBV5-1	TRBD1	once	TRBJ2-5	TGCGCCAGCAGCAGGGACAGTGTTCAAGAGACCCAGTACTTC	CASSRDSVQETQYF
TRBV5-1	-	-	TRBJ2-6	TGCGCCAGCAGCGCCTCCTCTGGGGCCAACGTCCTGACTTTC	CASSASSGANVLTF
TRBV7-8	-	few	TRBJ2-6	TGTGCCAGCAGCCGTGCCTATTCTGGGGCCAACGTCCTGACTTTC	CASSRAYSGANVLTF
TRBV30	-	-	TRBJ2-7	TGTGCCTGGAGCCCGTACGACTACGAGCAGTACTTC	CAWSPYDYEQYF
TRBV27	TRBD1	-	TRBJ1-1	TGTGCCAGCAGTCTCGCAGGGGGAATGGGTGAAGCTTTCTTT	CASSLAGGMGEAFF
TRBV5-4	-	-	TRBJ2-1	TGTGCCAGCAGCCAAGATAACCCCGAGGGCAATGAGCAGTTCTTC	CASSQDNPEGNEQFF
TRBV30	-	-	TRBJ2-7	TGTGCCTGGAGTGTAGTCGGCGAGCAGTACTTC	CAWSVVGEQYF
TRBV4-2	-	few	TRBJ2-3	TGTGCCAGCAGCCCGGGACAGGGGAGCGGCGGGGGGGAAGGCACTAGCACAGATACGCAGTATTTT	CASSPGQGSGGGEGTSTDTQYF
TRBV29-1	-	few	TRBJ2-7	TGCAGCGTTGAAGAACAGGACTCCTACGAGCAGTACTTC	CSVEEQDSYEQYF
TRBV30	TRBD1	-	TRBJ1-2	TGTGCCTGGAGTCCCCAGGGGGCGAGTGGCTACACCTTC	CAWSPQGASGYTF
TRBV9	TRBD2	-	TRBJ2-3	TGTGCCAGCAGCTCGCTAGCGGGGGGCACAGATACGCAGTATTTT	CASSSLAGGTDTQYF
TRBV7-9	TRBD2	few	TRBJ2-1	TGTGCCAGCAGCTTAGGGACTAGCATCAATGAGCAGTTCTTC	CASSLGTSINEQFF
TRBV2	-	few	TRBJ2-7	TGTGCCGCTTCCCCCGGGGCCTCCTACGAGCAGTACTTC	CAASPGASYEQYF
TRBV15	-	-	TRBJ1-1	TGTGCCACCCGCGGAGGGGCAGCTATGAACACTGAAGCTTTCTTT	CATRGGAAMNTEAFF
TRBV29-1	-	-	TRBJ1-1	TGCAGCGTCACGCCGGGGTTCAACACTGAAGCTTTCTTT	CSVTPGFNTEAFF
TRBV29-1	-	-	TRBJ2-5	TGCAGCGTTCGGCTCACCCTGACAGTATCAGAGACCCAGTACTTC	CSVRLTLTVSETQYF
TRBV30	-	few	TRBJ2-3	TGTGCCTGGACCCCCGGAGGAGATACGCAGTATTTT	CAWTPGGDTQYF
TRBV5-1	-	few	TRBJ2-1	TGCGCCAGCAGCTTGGCCAATGAGCAGTTCTTC	CASSLANEQFF
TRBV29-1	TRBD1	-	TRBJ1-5	TGCAGCGTTGGGACAGGGAATCAGCCCCAGCATTTT	CSVGTGNQPQHF
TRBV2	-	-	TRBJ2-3	TGTGCCAGCAGTCCACTGGCTAGCACAGATACGCAGTATTTT	CASSPLASTDTQYF
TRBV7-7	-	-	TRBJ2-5	TGTGCTAGCAGCTTAGCTGGCCAGGGTGGGGAGACCCAGTACTTC	CASSLAGQGGETQYF
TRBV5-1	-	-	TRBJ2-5	TGCGCCAGCAGGCAGGGACAAGAGACCCAGTACTTC	CASRQGQETQYF
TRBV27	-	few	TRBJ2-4	TGTGCCAGCAGTTTAAGGCCCCCTGGACTCACGACGAACATTCAGTACTTC	CASSLRPPGLTTNIQYF
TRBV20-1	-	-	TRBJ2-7	TGCAGCGGGGTGGAGTCCTACGAGCAGTACTTC	CSGVESYEQYF
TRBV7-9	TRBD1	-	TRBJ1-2	TGTGCCAGCAGCTTAAGGGACAGGGGTGTTAGCTACACCTTC	CASSLRDRGVSYTF
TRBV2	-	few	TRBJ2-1	TGTGCCAGCAGTGAAGCTAGGACCTCTAACCATGAGCAGTTCTTC	CASSEARTSNHEQFF
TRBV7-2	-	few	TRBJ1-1	TGTGCCAGCAGAATACTGCGAACTGAAGCTTTCTTT	CASRILRTEAFF
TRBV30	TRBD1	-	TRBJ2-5	TGTGGGTGGACTCCCCAGGGACAGGAGACCCAGTACTTC	CGWTPQGQETQYF
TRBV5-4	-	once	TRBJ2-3	TGTGCCAGCAGCCTGCCGGCAGATACGCAGTATTTT	CASSLPADTQYF
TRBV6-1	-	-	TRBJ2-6	TGTGCCAGCAGTGAAGGAGGGGGCTCTGGGGCCAACGTCCTGACTTTC	CASSEGGGSGANVLTF
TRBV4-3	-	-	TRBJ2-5	TGCGCCAGCAGCCAAGAACGGGGAGAGACCCAGTACTTC	CASSQERGETQYF
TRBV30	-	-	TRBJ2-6	TGTGCCCTCACGAATGGAGACGTCTGGGCCAACGTCCTGACTTTC	CALTNGDVWANVLTF
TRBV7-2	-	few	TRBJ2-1	TGTGCCAGCAGGCCCGCCAGCTCCAATGAGCAGTTCTTC	CASRPASSNEQFF